This T cell receptor (beta chain) was identified in a study of T-cell memory formation after mild COVID-19. In TCRdb, the 5' RACE reads were re-called with MiXCR into one record per CDR3 protein. The sample shows hundreds of thousands of distinct CDR3 sequences, around a sixth of them seen only once. The sample holds many counts of this clonotype. The germline V and J ends were trimmed by 5 bases and 2 bases, with 16 bases remaining between them. Germline CDR1 and CDR2: LNHNV and YYDKDF (reference sequence). This CDR3 has 16 residues. The specimen sequenced was PBMCs or a T cell subset sorted from them (not recorded which). The sequence was obtained from an adult woman who had mild COVID-19 (a few samples of this study predate the infection). Cell type and time point are not known. The chain carries TRBV15 and TRBJ2-1; D possibly corresponds to TRBD2 (7 bases). As DNA, the CDR3 is TGTGCCACCAGCGGACGGGGGGCAGAAACCTACAATGAGCAGTTCTTC. Residues: CATSGRGAETYNEQFF.